Below are 24 T cell receptor beta chains sequenced from a single sample in a study of beta chain features in type 1 diabetes. Expressed TCRB transcripts were sequenced, since all the RNA that had been isolated was reverse transcribed. Some clones are missing from TCRdb's copy, which holds only in-frame ones; the method was immunoSEQ multiplex PCR. The table lists under 450,000 clones, roughly 16% of them singletons. The sample taken for sequencing was naive CD4+ T cells from blood. These receptors were taken from a woman under 30 in good health.

J is TRBJ2-1 and V is TRBV19; TRBD1 matches 8 bases. The CDR3 contains 14 residues. The V gene's germline CDR1 is LNHDA and CDR2 SQIVND (reference sequence). V lost 7 bases and J lost 8; bases outside the gene matches: 10. This chain's CDR3 is CASIPQGARDEQFF. The CDR3 DNA is TGTGCCAGTATCCCCCAGGGGGCTAGGGATGAGCAGTTCTTC.

In this sample, this clone turned up a few times. This chain joins TRBV9 and TRBJ2-5; D is possibly TRBD1 (5 bases). CDR1 is SGDLS, CDR2 YYNGEE, per germline. The CDR3 spans 13 residues. Trimming removed 4 bases from V and 2 bases from J, with 9 bases in between. The CDR3 DNA reads as TGTGCCAGCAGCCCCGACAGACAAGAGACCCAGTACTTC. This sequence encodes CASSPDRQETQYF.

The chain employs TRBV7-3 and TRBJ2-1, with D perhaps TRBD1 (5 bases). Trimming removed 9 bases at V and 7 bases at J, with 22 bases between. Germline lookup yields CDR1 SGHTA and CDR2 FQGTGA. The CDR3 is 15 amino acids. In nucleotides, the CDR3 is TGTGCCAGTACCGACAGAACCGGGTCGAAAAATGAGCAGTTCTTC. Translated: CASTDRTGSKNEQFF. The entire variable domain, with the rest obtained from reference TRBV7-3 and TRBJ2-1, is as follows: GAGVSQTPSNKVTEKGKYVELRCDPISGHTALYWYRQSLGQGPEFLIYFQGTGAADDSGLPNDRFFAVRPEGSVSTLKIQRTERGDSAVYLCASTDRTGSKNEQFFGPGTRLTVL.

This clone showed up just a few times. The sample carries other DNA sequences with the same CDR3. The chain joins TRBV7-9 to TRBJ2-7, with 8 bases fitting TRBD1. The CDR3 has 14 amino acids. Germline lookup yields CDR1 SEHNR and CDR2 FQNEAQ (reference sequence). V shed 2 bases and J 1 base; nucleotides not matched to a gene: 1. The CDR3 DNA is TGTGCCAGCAGCTTAACAGGGGGGTCCTACGAGCAGTACTTC. This gives the protein CASSLTGGSYEQYF.

A note on this clone: Germline is not matched at one junction end, which may reflect a read error. The chain combines TRBV30 with TRBJ2-7; 11 positions agree with TRBD2. This CDR3 is 15 amino acids long. Germline CDR1 reads GTSNPN; CDR2 reads SVGIG (reference sequence). CDR3 sequence: CAWSGNSGRAKYYRF. The CDR3 DNA sequence: TGTGCCTGGAGCGGGAATAGCGGGAGGGCCAAGTATTACCGCTTC.

The rearrangement links TRBV5-1 to TRBJ1-1; 8 bases map to TRBD1. CDR3 size: 14 residues. Trimming cost V 4 bases and J 2 bases; bases outside gene matches: 4. CDR1 SGHRS and CDR2 YFSETQ come from the germline V gene. Written as DNA, the CDR3 is TGCGCCAGCAGCCTGACAGGGGTAAACACTGAAGCTTTCTTT. It is translated as CASSLTGVNTEAFF. The full variable domain, completed using reference TRBV5-1 and TRBJ1-1, is KAGVTQTPRYLIKTRGQQVTLSCSPISGHRSVSWYQQTPGQGLQFLFEYFSETQRNKGNFPGRFSGRQFSNSRSEMNVSTLELGDSALYLCASSLTGVNTEAFFGQGTRLTVV.

There are a few counts of this clone. This sequence joins TRBV14 and TRBJ2-2; tentative D call: TRBD2 (6 bases). The germline V gene has CDR1 SGHDN and CDR2 FVKESK. This CDR3 has 17 residues. Between the trimmed V and J ends, which lost 4 bases and 0 bases, there was a span of 15 bases. CDR3 region: CASSPPGATANTGELFF. In DNA form, the CDR3 reads TGTGCCAGCAGCCCACCGGGAGCAACCGCGAACACCGGGGAGCTGTTTTTT.

V is TRBV25-1 and J is TRBJ1-2, with 9 bases that match TRBD1. The CDR3 consists of 14 residues. Trimming removed 4 bases from V and 10 bases from J; junction bases left unmatched: 10. CDR1 and CDR2 from the germline V gene are MGHDK and SYGVNS. For the CDR3, the DNA is TGTGCCAGCAGTGTTCGTTGGGACAGGGTTGACTACACCTTC. This translates into CASSVRWDRVDYTF.

The gene calls are TRBV6-6 and TRBJ2-5; 8 bases agree with TRBD1. Germline V gene data show CDR1 as MNHNY and CDR2 as SVGAGI (reference sequence). CDR3 size: 14 residues. Trimming cost V 5 bases and J 2 bases; bases outside gene matches: 4. As DNA, the CDR3 is TGTGCCAGCAGTCCAAGGACAGGGCAAGAGACCCAGTACTTC. Translating it yields CASSPRTGQETQYF.

A few counts support this clone. The rearrangement links TRBV30 to TRBJ2-5; 7 bases are a match to TRBD1. This CDR3 contains 14 residues. CDR1 GTSNPN and CDR2 SVGIG come from the germline V gene (reference sequence). V shed 0 bases and J 4 bases; nucleotides not matched to a gene: 5. The CDR3 DNA reads as TGTGCCTGGAGTGTGCAGGGACAGCTAGAGACCCAGTACTTC. Its translation is CAWSVQGQLETQYF. The variable domain in full, with the rest retrieved from reference TRBV30 and TRBJ2-5, is SQTIHQWPATLVQPVGSPLSLECTVEGTSNPNLYWYRQAAGRGLQLLFYSVGIGQISSEVPQNLSASRPQDRQFILSSKKLLLSDSGFYLCAWSVQGQLETQYFGPGTRLLVL.

Regarding this clone: The same CDR3 is also encoded by other DNA sequences in this sample. The J gene is TRBJ2-5, the V gene TRBV18; TRBD1 is a possible D gene (5 bases). The CDR3 is 13 amino acids. Germline CDR1 KGHSH, CDR2 LQKENI. V dropped 2 bases and J dropped 5 bases, with 9 bases sitting between them. The chain's CDR3 is CASSPNRRETQYF. The CDR3 DNA reads as TGTGCCAGCTCACCAAACAGGCGGGAGACCCAGTACTTC.

This clone has only a few counts. This rearrangement joins TRBV2 to TRBJ1-2; D unclear. With 4 bases removed from V and 4 bases from J, the gap between germline ends came to 10 bases. Germline V gives CDR1 SNHLY, CDR2 FYNNEI. The length of the CDR3 is 13 residues. The CDR3 spells CASSAGIPYGYTF. In nucleotides, the CDR3 is TGTGCCAGCAGTGCCGGGATTCCCTATGGCTACACCTTC.

V usage is TRBV2 and J usage is TRBJ1-5, with no clear D. CDR1 is SNHLY and CDR2 is FYNNEI in the germline V gene. This CDR3 spans 15 amino acids. V was trimmed by 8 bases and J by 0 bases, leaving 14 bases between them. DNA of the CDR3: TGTGCCAGCCAAAAGGGAGAGCATAGCAATCAGCCCCAGCATTTT. Protein sequence: CASQKGEHSNQPQHF.

A few counts support this clone. The chain uses TRBV14 and TRBJ2-2; D remains ambiguous. The germline V gene encodes CDR1 SGHDN and CDR2 FVKESK. The CDR3 consists of 13 residues. The V end was cut by 1 base, the J end by 8 bases, with 8 bases between. The CDR3 sequence: CASSQAMTGELFF. For the CDR3, the DNA is TGTGCCAGCAGCCAAGCGATGACAGGGGAGCTGTTTTTT.

The rearrangement uses TRBV5-1 and TRBJ1-1, with D possibly being TRBD1 (5 bases). The germline gives CDR1 SGHRS, CDR2 YFSETQ. Trimming removed 0 bases at V and 0 bases at J, with 9 bases between. The CDR3 has 15 amino acids. The CDR3 sequence: CASSLDRQMNTEAFF. Written as DNA, the CDR3 is TGCGCCAGCAGCTTGGACCGACAGATGAACACTGAAGCTTTCTTT. Complete variable domain (other parts from reference TRBV5-1 and TRBJ1-1): KAGVTQTPRYLIKTRGQQVTLSCSPISGHRSVSWYQQTPGQGLQFLFEYFSETQRNKGNFPGRFSGRQFSNSRSEMNVSTLELGDSALYLCASSLDRQMNTEAFFGQGTRLTVV.

This rearrangement joins TRBV1 to TRBJ1-1. TRBV1 is tagged as a pseudogene. The CDR3 has 14 residues. CDR3 protein: CTSRPQGLNTEAFF. The CDR3 DNA is TGCACCAGCAGACCTCAAGGACTCAACACTGAAGCTTTCTTT.

This clone has a handful of counts. The chain is built from TRBV15 and TRBJ2-7, with TRBD1 as a possible D gene (8 bases). The V and J ends lost 8 bases and 2 bases respectively, with 16 bases between them. This CDR3 contains 14 residues. The germline V gene has CDR1 LNHNV and CDR2 YYDKDF (reference sequence). CDR3 sequence reads: CATLQGGKPYEQYF. DNA for the CDR3: TGTGCCACCCTACAGGGGGGGAAGCCCTACGAGCAGTACTTC.

In this sample, this clone turned up a few times. The chain couples TRBV30 to TRBJ2-6; D is ambiguous. Trimming left V 3 bases short and J 0 bases short, with 12 bases between. This CDR3 is 16 amino acids long. Per the germline V gene, CDR1 is GTSNPN and CDR2 is SVGIG (reference sequence). In DNA, the CDR3 is TGTGCCTGGAGCTACAGATTCATCTCTGGGGCCAACGTCCTGACTTTC. Translating gives CAWSYRFISGANVLTF.

DNA of the CDR3: TGCAGCGTTCCTAGCGGGAGTGAGCAGTTCTTC. Translating gives CSVPSGSEQFF. The chain couples TRBV29-1 to TRBJ2-1; 10 bases agree with TRBD2. The CDR3 is made up of 11 amino acids. Germline trimming cut 5 bases from V and 9 bases from J; bases unmatched to any gene: 1. The germline CDR1 and CDR2 sequences are SQVTM and ANQGSEA.

V gene TRBV27 combines with J gene TRBJ2-3; 11 bases map to TRBD2. The CDR3 length is 17 residues. J lost 2 bases, V lost 5 bases, and 9 bases had no gene match. The V gene's germline CDR1 is MNHEY and CDR2 SMNVEV (reference sequence). This chain's CDR3 is CASSPRTSGPPTDTQYF. The CDR3 nucleotides read TGTGCCAGCAGTCCCCGGACTAGCGGGCCACCCACAGATACGCAGTATTTT.

J is TRBJ1-2 and V is TRBV5-1; no firm D call. Germline CDR1 and CDR2: SGHRS and YFSETQ. The CDR3 has 14 residues. V was clipped by 2 bases and J by 2 bases, with 10 bases between them. CDR3 in amino acids: CASSFEGINYGYTF. The DNA for the CDR3 is TGCGCCAGCAGCTTTGAGGGTATAAACTATGGCTACACCTTC.

A single count supports this clone. The rearrangement links TRBV5-1 to TRBJ2-3; TRBD2 matches at 8 bases. The V and J ends lost 4 bases and 0 bases, in that order; junction bases with no gene match: 7. The length of the CDR3 is 16 residues. The V gene's germline CDR1 is SGHRS and CDR2 YFSETQ. DNA for the CDR3: TGCGCCAGCAGCCTACGACTAGCGACTAGCACAGATACGCAGTATTTT. This translates into CASSLRLATSTDTQYF.

This chain links TRBV30 with TRBJ1-2, with TRBD1 identical over 8 bases. Per germline, CDR1 GTSNPN and CDR2 SVGIG (reference sequence). Trimming cost V 0 bases and J 2 bases; bases outside gene matches: 8. There are 16 residues in the CDR3. The CDR3 sequence: CAWSVAGRGRNYGYTF. CDR3 nucleotides: TGTGCCTGGAGTGTCGCTGGCAGGGGGCGAAACTATGGCTACACCTTC.

This clone has only a few counts. The chain recombines TRBV28 with TRBJ2-3; D gene uncertain. Trimming removed 7 bases from V and 4 bases from J, with 6 bases in between. Germline V gene data show CDR1 as MDHEN and CDR2 as SYDVKM. The length of the CDR3 is 11 residues. CDR3 sequence (DNA): TGTGCCAGCAATTTCGCAGATACGCAGTATTTT. As protein: CASNFADTQYF.